Below are 16 T cell receptor beta chains sequenced from a single sample in a study of T cells in women clearing cervical HPV infection. Sequencing used immunoSEQ multiplex PCR; TCRdb keeps in-frame clones, though not all of them. This sample lists approximately 49,000 clones; its ten largest clones have about 1.6%. Specimen: blood buffy coat. The receptor set was obtained from a woman aged 18-70 years with a cervical HPV16 infection that either progressed to CIN3+ or cleared (not recorded which).

On this clone: The CDR3 end is not reached by the read, which stops 3 residues before it; the germline J gene fills it in. This chain uses TRBV4-1 with TRBJ2-7, with 10 bases fitting TRBD2. V dropped 4 bases and J dropped 0; count of bases not matched to a gene: 9. The CDR3 loop spans 17 amino acids. The V gene's germline CDR1 is MGHRA and CDR2 YSYEKL. The part of the CDR3 DNA that was read is TGCGCCAGCAGCCCTTGGACTAGCGGATATGCCTCCTACGAG. Translation: CASSPWTSGYASYE. In full, the CDR3 reads CASSPWTSGYASYEQYF.

Comment on this clone: The CDR3 is cut off 3 residues early in the read; its end comes from the germline J gene. This chain uses TRBV5-1 with TRBJ2-1, with D tentatively TRBD2 (6 bases). Germline loops: CDR1 SGHRS, CDR2 YFSETQ. The CDR3 runs 15 residues. V lost 0 bases and J lost 2, with 9 bases in between. CDR3: CASSLAGDPYNEQFF. Partial CDR3 DNA: TGCGCCAGCAGCTTGGCGGGGGACCCCTACAATGAG.

As for this clone: The read ends 3 residues early relative to the CDR3; the germline J gene fills the gap. This chain uses TRBV2 with TRBJ1-3, with TRBD1 matching over 7 bases. V was pared by 4 bases and J by 2 bases, with 8 bases of the junction left unmatched. This CDR3 has 16 amino acids. CDR1 SNHLY and CDR2 FYNNEI come from the germline V gene. Partial CDR3 DNA: TGTGCCAGCAGTGTTGGACAGGCCAATACTGGAAACACC. This gives the protein CASSVGQANTGNT. The CDR3 in its entirety is CASSVGQANTGNTIYF. Based on the CDR3 plus reference TRBV2 and TRBJ1-3, the full variable domain is EPEVTQTPSHQVTQMGQEVILRCVPISNHLYFYWYRQILGQKVEFLVSFYNNEISEKSEIFDDQFSVERPDGSNFTLKIRSTKLEDSAMYFCASSVGQANTGNTIYFGEGSWLTVV.

As regards this clone: The CDR3 end falls 3 residues outside the read, so it is completed with the germline J gene. The V and J genes are TRBV29-1 and TRBJ2-3; 12 nucleotides align to TRBD2. From germline, CDR1 is SQVTM and CDR2 ANQGSEA. This CDR3 has 16 residues. Trimming removed 8 bases from V and 3 bases from J; junction bases left unmatched: 12. The CDR3 reads CSYQGGLAGNTDTQYF. The part of the CDR3 DNA that was read is TGCAGCTACCAGGGCGGACTAGCGGGGAATACAGATACG.

With respect to this clone: A read error may account for a junction end that differs from germline. The CDR3 end falls 3 residues outside the read, so it is completed with the germline J gene. V and J are TRBV7-9 and TRBJ1-2, with D perhaps matching TRBD1 (5 bases). The germline V gene has CDR1 SEHNR and CDR2 FQNEAQ (reference sequence). This CDR3 is 12 amino acids long. The CDR3 is CSSSSTVYGYTF. The sequenced part of the CDR3 DNA is TGTTCCAGCAGCTCGACAGTTTATGGC.

Comment on this clone: The CDR3 end falls 3 residues outside the read, so it is completed with the germline J gene. The J gene is TRBJ1-3, the V gene TRBV5-1; D perhaps matches TRBD1 (5 bases). V was cut by 7 bases and J by 0 bases, with 11 bases left in between. Per the germline V gene, CDR1 is SGHRS and CDR2 is YFSETQ. The CDR3 extends over 14 amino acids. CDR3 amino acids: CASGIGASGNTIYF. The CDR3 bases that were read are TGCGCCAGCGGTATAGGGGCCTCTGGAAACACC.

Details on this clone: Read coverage stops 3 residues before the CDR3 terminus; the germline J gene supplies the remainder. This sequence joins TRBV10-1 and TRBJ1-3, with D perhaps TRBD1 (6 bases). Germline V gives CDR1 WNHNN, CDR2 SYGVQD (reference sequence). The CDR3 extends over 18 amino acids. Trimming pared 5 bases from V and 0 bases from J, leaving 20 bases between. CDR3 DNA, as far as it was read: TGCGCCAGCAGTCCCGGGACACCGGGAAGGGGCTCTGGAAACACC. Translation: CASSPGTPGRGSGNT. The CDR3 as a whole reads CASSPGTPGRGSGNTIYF.

Notes on this clone: The CDR3 end is not reached by the read, which stops 3 residues before it; the germline J gene fills it in. V usage is TRBV12-3 or TRBV12-4 and J usage is TRBJ1-2; D ambiguous. The V end was cut by 2 bases, the J end by 2 bases, with 6 bases between. CDR3 length: 13 residues. Incomplete CDR3 DNA: TGTGCCAGCAGTTTAACAGAAAACTATGGC. Its protein is CASSLTENYG. The complete CDR3 sequence is CASSLTENYGYTF.

Details on this clone: Coverage ceases 3 residues before the CDR3 finishes, and the germline J gene fills in the end. The V and J genes are TRBV30 and TRBJ2-1; 9 positions match TRBD2. CDR1 and CDR2 (germline): GTSNPN, SVGIG (reference sequence). CDR3 size: 15 residues. J gave up 6 bases and V 5 bases, and 11 bases lay outside the gene matches. CDR3 DNA (partial): TGTGCCTGGGGTGGGCTAGCGGGGAGGGGCAATGAG. It specifies CAWGGLAGRGNE. The CDR3 reads in full as CAWGGLAGRGNEQFF.

Note on this clone: The CDR3 goes on 3 residues after the read ends, and that part is filled in from the germline J gene. The rearrangement links TRBV5-4 to TRBJ2-1; 9 positions match TRBD1. Germline lookup yields CDR1 SGHNT and CDR2 YYREEE (reference sequence). V lost 2 bases to trimming and J lost 6 bases; unmatched junction nucleotides: 6. The CDR3 runs 15 residues. The sequenced part of the CDR3 DNA is TGTGCCAGCAGCTTCCATCCGGGACAGGGCAATGAG. As protein: CASSFHPGQGNE. The CDR3, in full, reads CASSFHPGQGNEQFF.

Turning to this clone: The read finishes 3 residues shy of the CDR3 end, and the germline J gene is used to complete it. The V call is TRBV2, the J call TRBJ1-6; no reliable D call. The V end lost 6 bases, the J end lost 3 bases, and 6 bases lay between the germline ends. Germline V lookup: CDR1 SNHLY, CDR2 FYNNEI. This CDR3 is 13 amino acids long. CDR3 DNA, as far as it was read: TGTGCCAGCAGGGCAAACTATAATTCACCC. Its translation is CASRANYNSP. The entire CDR3 protein is CASRANYNSPLHF.

For this clone: The observed sequence ends 3 residues before the CDR3 terminus, with the missing tail filled in from the germline J gene. The V and J genes are TRBV4-2 and TRBJ2-2; 8 bases line up with TRBD1. The germline CDR1 and CDR2 sequences are LGHNA and YNFKEQ. Trimming at V came to 3 bases and at J to 0 bases, leaving 18 bases not matched to a gene. This CDR3 is built from 21 residues. CDR3 in amino acids: CASSQVPGQASSDANTGELFF. The CDR3 bases that were read are TGTGCCAGCAGCCAGGTCCCGGGACAGGCGTCCTCGGACGCGAACACCGGGGAG.

On this clone: The read terminates 3 residues before the CDR3 end, so the remaining end is supplied by the germline J gene. The chain joins TRBV6-2 or TRBV6-3 to TRBJ2-3; D possibly corresponds to TRBD2 (6 bases). This CDR3 has 12 residues. Germline CDR1 MNHEY, CDR2 SVGEGT. CDR3 amino acids: CASSYGGFTQYF. The covered CDR3 bases are TGTGCCAGCAGTTATGGGGGGTTCACG.

As regards this clone: Other nucleotide sequences from this sample produce the same CDR3. The chain's CDR3 is CASSFPRGSRTEAFF. Incomplete CDR3 DNA: TGTGCCAGTAGTTTCCCCAGGGGGTCTCGCACTGAA. J is TRBJ1-1 and V is TRBV19; 7 bases line up with TRBD1. Read coverage stops 3 residues before the CDR3 terminus; the germline J gene supplies the remainder. The CDR3 is 15 amino acids. Trimming took 5 bases from V and 4 from J; bases not matched to a gene: 10. Germline-derived CDR1 and CDR2 are LNHDA and SQIVND (reference sequence).

Comments on this clone: The read falls 3 residues short of the CDR3 end, and the missing part is taken from the germline J gene. The rearrangement links TRBV5-1 to TRBJ2-2; D might be TRBD1 (6 bases). The CDR3 is 15 amino acids. Germline V gives CDR1 SGHRS, CDR2 YFSETQ. The V end lost 1 base, the J end lost 3 bases, and 10 bases lay between the germline ends. CDR3 bases read: TGCGCCAGCAGCTTGACAGGGCTCGACACCGGGGAG. As protein: CASSLTGLDTGE. Given in full, the CDR3 is CASSLTGLDTGELFF.

As to this clone: The read falls 3 residues short of the CDR3 end, and the missing part is taken from the germline J gene. The V and J genes are TRBV5-4 and TRBJ2-1, with D unclear. Germline assignment: CDR1 SGHNT and CDR2 YYREEE (reference sequence). The CDR3 is 15 amino acids. V lost 1 base to trimming and J lost 4 bases, with 12 bases between them. CDR3 sequence reads: CASSLRQRQYNEQFF. CDR3 DNA (partial): TGTGCCAGCAGCTTGAGGCAGCGCCAGTACAATGAG. Drawing the rest from reference TRBV5-4 and TRBJ2-1, the complete variable domain is ETGVTQSPTHLIKTRGQQVTLRCSSQSGHNTVSWYQQALGQGPQFIFQYYREEENGRGNFPPRFSGLQFPNYSSELNVNALELDDSALYLCASSLRQRQYNEQFFGPGTRLTVL.